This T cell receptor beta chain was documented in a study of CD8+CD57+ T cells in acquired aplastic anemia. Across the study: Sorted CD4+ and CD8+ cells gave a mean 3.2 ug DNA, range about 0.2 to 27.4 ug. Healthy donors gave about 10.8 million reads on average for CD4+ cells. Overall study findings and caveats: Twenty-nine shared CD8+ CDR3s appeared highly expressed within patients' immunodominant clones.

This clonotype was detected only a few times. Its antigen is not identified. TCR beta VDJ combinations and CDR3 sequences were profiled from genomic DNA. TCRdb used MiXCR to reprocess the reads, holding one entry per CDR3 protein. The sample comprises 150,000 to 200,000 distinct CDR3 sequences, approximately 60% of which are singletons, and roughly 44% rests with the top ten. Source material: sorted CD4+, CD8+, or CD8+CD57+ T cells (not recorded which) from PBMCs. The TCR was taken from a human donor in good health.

The CDR3 region has the DNA TGTGCCAGCAGCTTAGTTTCCAACCCAACCACCGGGGAGCTGTTTTTT. Its protein is CASSLVSNPTTGELFF. V is TRBV7-2 and J is TRBJ2-2; D gene unclear. The CDR3 spans 16 residues. The germline gives CDR1 SGHTA, CDR2 FQGNSA. Trimming removed 1 base at V and 4 bases at J, with 13 bases between.